The 9 T cell receptor beta chains below come from one sample, sequenced in a study of blood T cell repertoires in COVID-19. Method: immunoSEQ multiplex PCR; TCRdb's copy keeps in-frame clones and lacks some. The sample holds a few hundred thousand clones, about nine tenths seen once. The source material was PBMCs or T cells enriched from blood (not recorded which). These receptors all stem from a woman between 40 and 50 years old who had been exposed to COVID-19.

The chain recombines TRBV5-1 with TRBJ1-1; TRBD1 matches at 7 bases. The CDR3 is 15 residues long. The junction had 8 bases not matched to a gene; V was cut back by 3 bases and J by 3 bases. Germline V gives CDR1 SGHRS, CDR2 YFSETQ. The CDR3 protein is CASSSQGIMDTEAFF. The CDR3 region has the DNA TGCGCCAGCAGCTCACAGGGGATAATGGACACTGAAGCTTTCTTT.

In nucleotides, the CDR3 is TGTGCCAGCAGCACTCAGACAGGGGTCAGAAGCGAGCAGTACTTC. Protein: CASSTQTGVRSEQYF. This chain uses TRBV13 with TRBJ2-7; the match to TRBD1 covers 8 bases. With 5 bases clipped from V and 6 bases from J, the junction kept 12 bases outside the gene matches. The germline V gene has CDR1 PRHDT and CDR2 FYEKMQ (reference sequence). CDR3 length: 15 amino acids.

The chain joins TRBV7-3 to TRBJ1-1; 7 positions agree with TRBD1. The trim removed 5 bases at V and 8 bases at J, leaving 11 bases unmatched. Germline V CDR1 and CDR2: SGHTA, FQGTGA. The CDR3 is made up of 14 amino acids. The CDR3 protein is CASSRQGGDREAFF. CDR3 nucleotide sequence: TGTGCCAGCAGCCGTCAGGGGGGAGATAGGGAAGCTTTCTTT.

The CDR3 reads CASSLGHGYGYTF. CDR3 nucleotides: TGTGCCAGCAGCTTAGGTCACGGCTATGGCTACACCTTC. The chain couples TRBV7-8 to TRBJ1-2; D unclear. The CDR3 sequence is 13 residues long. The V end lost 1 base, the J end lost 4 bases, and 7 bases lay between the germline ends. Germline V CDR1 and CDR2: SGHVS, FQNEAQ.

A single count supports this clone. Sequence at one end of the junction differs from germline and may be a read error. The chain employs TRBV7-7 and TRBJ2-1; 9 bases fit TRBD2. The length of the CDR3 is 16 residues. The germline V gene encodes CDR1 SSHAT and CDR2 FNYEAQ (reference sequence). The CDR3 DNA sequence: TGTGCTAGCAGTGTGCGGGAGGGCCTCACCTACAATGAGCAGTTCTTC. Protein product: CASSVREGLTYNEQFF.

The count of this clone is one. CDR3 nucleotides: TGTGCCAGTAGTATTGGAGGCGCTGGGGCCAACGTCCTGACTTTC. This codes for CASSIGGAGANVLTF. The chain is built from TRBV19 and TRBJ2-6; the D gene is possibly TRBD2 (5 bases). The CDR3 consists of 15 residues. Germline CDR1 LNHDA, CDR2 SQIVND (reference sequence). V shed 3 bases and J shed 2 bases, with 8 bases lying between them.

The chain recombines TRBV4-2 with TRBJ1-4; D is perhaps TRBD1 (6 bases). CDR3 length equals 14 residues. V was cut by 4 bases and J by 6 bases, with 12 bases left in between. The germline CDR1 and CDR2 sequences are LGHNA and YNFKEQ. The CDR3 region is CASSRDRSDEKLFF. The CDR3 bases are TGTGCCAGCAGCCGTGACAGGAGCGATGAAAAACTGTTTTTT.

The chain employs TRBV30 and TRBJ1-5; TRBD1 matches 10 bases. J was trimmed by 5 bases and V by 4 bases; bases with no gene match: 8. Per germline, CDR1 GTSNPN and CDR2 SVGIG (reference sequence). This CDR3 comprises 15 residues. The CDR3 sequence: CAWTKEGTGDQPQHF. For the CDR3, the DNA is TGTGCCTGGACTAAAGAGGGGACAGGGGATCAGCCCCAGCATTTT.

V and J are TRBV28 and TRBJ1-2, with TRBD1 matching 9 bases. V was clipped by 2 bases and J by 6 bases; unmatched bases: 10. The CDR3 extends over 16 amino acids. CDR1 is MDHEN and CDR2 is SYDVKM in the germline V gene. The CDR3 DNA reads as TGTGCCAGCAGTTTAAATAGCTGGGGGACAGGGAATGGCTACACCTTC. Its translation is CASSLNSWGTGNGYTF.